This T cell receptor (beta chain) was sequenced for a study of blood T cell repertoires in COVID-19. This clone was seen just once. In the study's own analysis: Reference gene primers were amplified, and this amplification served to estimate nucleated cell counts. TCRdb keeps only in-frame clones here, not all; method: immunoSEQ multiplex PCR. That table is the source of V, J and clone size, and D and trimming were worked out from the DNA. The sample includes 200,000 to 300,000 clones, approximately 88% of them seen just once. Specimen: PBMCs or T cells enriched from blood (not recorded which). The TCR comes from a woman between 40 and 50 years old with acute COVID-19.

CDR3 bases: TGTGCCAGCAGCCTACAGGGGATGGGAGGAGGAAAACTGTTTTTT. This gives the protein CASSLQGMGGGKLFF. This chain joins TRBV3-1 (or the pseudogene TRBV3-2) and TRBJ1-4, with 7 bases matching TRBD1. Germline values: CDR1 LGHDT, CDR2 YNNKEL (reference sequence). V was clipped by 4 bases and J by 10 bases; unmatched bases: 12. The CDR3 has 15 amino acids.